The 18 T cell receptor beta chains listed next were all sequenced from one sample in a study of T cells in women clearing cervical HPV infection. Sequenced by immunoSEQ multiplex PCR; TCRdb stores in-frame clones only, minus some. The sample has about 48,000 clones. Input material: blood buffy coat. The receptors originated from a woman aged 18-70 years with a cervical HPV16 infection that either progressed to CIN3+ or cleared (not recorded which).

The covered CDR3 bases are TGTGCCACCAGGGCTATAGCGGGGGGGACGTTTGAG. It is translated as CATRAIAGGTFE. From start to end, the CDR3 is CATRAIAGGTFEQFF. The chain links TRBV15 to TRBJ2-1; 11 bases match TRBD2. From the germline J gene comes the end of the CDR3, since the read stops 3 residues before it. The CDR3 sequence is 15 residues long. Germline assignment: CDR1 LNHNV and CDR2 YYDKDF (reference sequence). V was clipped by 6 bases and J by 9 bases; unmatched bases: 10. The variable domain in full, completed from reference TRBV15 and TRBJ2-1, reads DAMVIQNPRYQVTQFGKPVTLSCSQTLNHNVMYWYQQKSSQAPKLLFHYYDKDFNNEADTPDNFQSRRPNTSFCFLDIRSPGLGDTAMYLCATRAIAGGTFEQFFGPGTRLTVL.

Details on this clone: Sequencing ends 3 residues short of the CDR3 end; the germline J gene provides the rest. The rearrangement joins TRBV20-1 to TRBJ2-5, with 7 positions matching TRBD2. CDR3 length equals 15 residues. The trim removed 1 base at V and 5 bases at J, leaving 10 bases unmatched. CDR1 and CDR2 (germline): DFQATT, SNEGSKA (reference sequence). Incomplete CDR3 DNA: TGCAGTGCTAGAGTGCAGCGGGGAGGATCGGAGACC. Translating gives CSARVQRGGSET. The full-length CDR3 reads as CSARVQRGGSETQYF.

This chain's CDR3 is CSARDLRGKGEAFF. The CDR3 DNA, read in part, is TGCAGTGCTAGAGATCTAAGGGGGAAGGGTGAA. The chain recombines TRBV20-1 with TRBJ1-1, with D possibly being TRBD1 (6 bases). The read ends 3 residues early relative to the CDR3; the germline J gene fills the gap. V shed 0 bases and J shed 7 bases, with 15 bases lying between them. This CDR3 is built from 14 residues. Germline V gene sequence: CDR1 DFQATT, CDR2 SNEGSKA (reference sequence).

Regarding this clone: The read finishes 3 residues shy of the CDR3 end, and the germline J gene is used to complete it. The rearrangement joins TRBV27 to TRBJ2-7; D perhaps matches TRBD2 (6 bases). Germline assignment: CDR1 MNHEY and CDR2 SMNVEV (reference sequence). This CDR3 spans 14 amino acids. V lost 5 bases to trimming and J lost 4 bases, with 15 bases between them. CDR3 amino acids: CASSPAGIGYEQYF. The part of the CDR3 DNA that was read is TGTGCCAGCAGTCCCGCGGGAATCGGATACGAG.

Notes on this clone: The read falls 3 residues short of the CDR3 end, and the missing part is taken from the germline J gene. V is TRBV7-9 and J is TRBJ2-5; 10 bases agree with TRBD2. Germline CDR1 is SEHNR and CDR2 is FQNEAQ (reference sequence). The junction had 4 bases not matched to a gene; V was cut back by 5 bases and J by 4 bases. This CDR3 has 14 amino acids. CDR3 bases read: TGTGCCAGCAGCCAAAGCGGGGGGGGAGAGACC. Translated: CASSQSGGGET. The CDR3, in full, reads CASSQSGGGETQYF.

Details on this clone: The DNA ends 3 residues before the CDR3 does, and the rest of the CDR3 is filled in from the germline J gene. The J gene is TRBJ1-1, the V gene TRBV7-8; D is ambiguous. Trimming stripped 2 bases from V and 1 base from J, with 5 bases between. This CDR3 is 13 amino acids long. Germline assignment: CDR1 SGHVS and CDR2 FQNEAQ. The DNA read from the CDR3 is TGTGCCAGCAGCTTACCGGGGAACACTGAA. Translated, it gives CASSLPGNTE. The whole CDR3 sequence is CASSLPGNTEAFF.

The CDR3 bases that were read are TGTGCCAGCAGTTTGCGCGGGGGGGTAAACTACGAG. Encoded protein: CASSLRGGVNYE. The whole CDR3 protein reads CASSLRGGVNYEQYF. The chain employs TRBV12-3 or TRBV12-4 and TRBJ2-7; TRBD2 matches at 9 bases. The read finishes 3 residues shy of the CDR3 end, and the germline J gene is used to complete it. J was trimmed by 3 bases and V by 3 bases; bases with no gene match: 6. CDR3 length: 15 residues.

Points on this clone: Coverage ceases 3 residues before the CDR3 finishes, and the germline J gene fills in the end. This rearrangement joins TRBV18 to TRBJ2-5; TRBD2 might be the D (5 bases). Germline lookup yields CDR1 KGHSH and CDR2 LQKENI. V lost 6 bases, J lost 5 bases, and 19 bases lay in between. The CDR3 runs 15 residues. CDR3: CASSSTRAPLETQYF. Incomplete CDR3 DNA: TGTGCCAGCTCCTCCACGCGGGCACCGCTGGAGACC. Based on the CDR3 plus reference TRBV18 and TRBJ2-5, the full variable domain is NAGVMQNPRHLVRRRGQEARLRCSPMKGHSHVYWYRQLPEEGLKFMVYLQKENIIDESGMPKERFSAEFPKEGPSILRIQQVVRGDSAAYFCASSSTRAPLETQYFGPGTRLLVL.

Notes on this clone: Read sequence stops 3 residues before the CDR3 end, and the germline J gene provides the missing end. V and J are TRBV30 and TRBJ1-2, with D perhaps TRBD1 (5 bases). The CDR3 consists of 11 residues. In germline, CDR1 is GTSNPN, CDR2 SVGIG (reference sequence). Partial CDR3 DNA: TGTGCCTGGGATCAGGGAGGAGGC. It translates to CAWDQGGG. The full CDR3 is CAWDQGGGYTF.

Notes on this clone: The sequence runs out 3 residues before the end of the CDR3; the remainder is reconstructed from the germline J gene. The genes are TRBV7-8 and TRBJ2-3; D possibly corresponds to TRBD2 (6 bases). The CDR3 spans 15 residues. Trimming shortened V by 2 bases and J by 0 bases, and 9 bases separated the two germline ends. Germline V gene data show CDR1 as SGHVS and CDR2 as FQNEAQ. The CDR3 bases that were read are TGTGCCAGCAGCTTACGCGGGGCCAGCACAGATACG. Translating it yields CASSLRGASTDT. The whole CDR3 region reads CASSLRGASTDTQYF.

Of note for this clone: The read ends 3 residues before the CDR3 terminus; that terminus is restored from the germline J gene. The chain has TRBV5-6 and TRBJ2-1, with D uncertain. The CDR3 is 15 residues long. V lost 1 base and J 0 bases, leaving 8 bases between the germline ends. Germline V gene data show CDR1 as SGHDT and CDR2 as YYEEEE. Incomplete CDR3 DNA: TGTGCCAGCAGCTTGTATGTTAGCTCCTACAATGAG. This encodes CASSLYVSSYNE. In full, the CDR3 is CASSLYVSSYNEQFF.

About this clone: The missing CDR3 end, 3 residues past where the read stops, is filled in from the germline J gene. The rearrangement links TRBV29-1 to TRBJ1-1; D is ambiguous. Germline V gives CDR1 SQVTM, CDR2 ANQGSEA. The CDR3 sequence is 10 residues long. Trimming removed 7 bases at V and 5 bases at J, with 8 bases between. The CDR3 sequence: CSASTTEAFF. CDR3 bases read: TGCAGCGCCTCGACAACTGAA.

Of note for this clone: The read is 3 residues too short to cover the CDR3 end, so that end is filled in from the germline J gene. The chain uses TRBV29-1 and TRBJ2-6, with 8 bases lining up with TRBD1. CDR1 is SQVTM, CDR2 ANQGSEA, per germline. The V segment lost 7 bases and the J segment 0 bases; nucleotides outside the gene matches: 8. The CDR3 contains 16 residues. The CDR3 bases that were read are TGCAGCGCCGGACAGGGCGGGAACTCTGGGGCCAACGTC. Amino acids: CSAGQGGNSGANV. The entire CDR3 reads CSAGQGGNSGANVLTF.

With regard to this clone: The missing CDR3 end, 3 residues past where the read stops, is filled in from the germline J gene. This chain links TRBV20-1 with TRBJ1-1, with D perhaps matching TRBD1 (5 bases). There are 12 residues in the CDR3. Per germline, CDR1 DFQATT and CDR2 SNEGSKA (reference sequence). The CDR3 sequence is CSVYRPLDMAFF. Partial CDR3 DNA: TGCAGTGTTTACAGGCCTCTCGATATG.

Note on this clone: Sequencing ends 3 residues short of the CDR3 end; the germline J gene provides the rest. This sequence joins TRBV9 and TRBJ2-7; D not certain. Trimming stripped 0 bases from V and 0 bases from J, with 7 bases between. Germline V gene data show CDR1 as SGDLS and CDR2 as YYNGEE. This CDR3 has 14 residues. CDR3 DNA, as far as it was read: TGTGCCAGCAGCGTAGAACCGGGCTCCTACGAG. It is translated as CASSVEPGSYE. The whole CDR3 reads CASSVEPGSYEQYF.

Of note for this clone: Read data end 3 residues before the CDR3 end; the end is taken from the germline J gene. The chain joins TRBV2 to TRBJ1-2; tentative D call: TRBD1 (6 bases). The CDR3 consists of 15 residues. The germline V gene encodes CDR1 SNHLY and CDR2 FYNNEI. Trimming cost V 2 bases and J 2 bases, with 12 bases left between them. CDR3 sequence: CASSESGARNYGYTF. The sequenced part of the CDR3 DNA is TGTGCCAGCAGTGAATCAGGGGCTCGGAACTATGGC.

About this clone itself: The read terminates 3 residues ahead of where the CDR3 ends, so the germline J gene completes it. The chain links TRBV19 to TRBJ1-5; 7 bases line up with TRBD1. After removal of 4 bases from V and 5 bases from J, the junction contained 11 bases not matched to a gene. Germline V CDR1 and CDR2: LNHDA, SQIVND (reference sequence). This CDR3 is 16 amino acids long. This chain's CDR3 is CASSSRYSGGHQPQHF. The sequenced part of the CDR3 DNA is TGTGCCAGTAGTAGCCGATATTCAGGGGGTCATCAGCCC.

As concerns this clone: The CDR3 end is not reached by the read, which stops 3 residues before it; the germline J gene fills it in. The rearrangement uses TRBV19 and TRBJ2-3, with 8 nucleotides matching TRBD2. Germline V gives CDR1 LNHDA, CDR2 SQIVND (reference sequence). The CDR3 is 14 residues long. The V segment lost 7 bases and the J segment 8 bases; nucleotides outside the gene matches: 11. CDR3 DNA, as far as it was read: TGTGCCAGTAACCCAGGTAGCGGGGTGGGTACG. The encoded protein is CASNPGSGVGT. The entire CDR3 protein reads CASNPGSGVGTQYF.